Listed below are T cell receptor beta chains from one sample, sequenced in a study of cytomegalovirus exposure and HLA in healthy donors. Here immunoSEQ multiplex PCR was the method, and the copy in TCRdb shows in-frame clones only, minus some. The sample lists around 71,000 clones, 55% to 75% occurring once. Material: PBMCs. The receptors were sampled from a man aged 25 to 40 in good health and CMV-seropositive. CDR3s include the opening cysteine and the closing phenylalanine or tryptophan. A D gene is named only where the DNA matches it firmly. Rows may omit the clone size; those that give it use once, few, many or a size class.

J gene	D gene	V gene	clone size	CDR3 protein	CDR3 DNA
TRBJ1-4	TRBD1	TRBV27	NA	CASSLRRGNEKLFF	TGTGCCAGCAGTTTACGCAGGGGGAATGAAAAACTGTTTTTT
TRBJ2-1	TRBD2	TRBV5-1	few	CASSLNPSGSTNEQFF	TGCGCCAGCAGCTTGAATCCTAGCGGGAGTACAAATGAGCAGTTCTTC
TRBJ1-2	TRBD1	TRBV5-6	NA	CASSLRQGDGYTF	TGTGCCAGCAGCTTGAGACAGGGAGATGGCTACACCTTC
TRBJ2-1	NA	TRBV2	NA	CASTDRLGSYNEQFF	TGTGCCAGCACAGACAGGCTCGGCTCCTACAATGAGCAGTTCTTC
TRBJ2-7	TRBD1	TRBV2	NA	CASKETTGTKNEQYF	TGTGCCAGCAAGGAGACGACAGGGACCAAGAACGAGCAGTACTTC
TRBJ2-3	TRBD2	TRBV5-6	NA	CASSLRSSGNTDTQYF	TGTGCCAGCAGCTTGCGGAGTAGCGGGAACACAGATACGCAGTATTTT
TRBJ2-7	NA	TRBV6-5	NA	CASSYALLYEQYF	TGTGCCAGCAGTTACGCTCTATTATACGAGCAGTACTTC
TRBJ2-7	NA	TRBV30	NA	CAWSDTYQGYYEQYF	TGTGCCTGGAGTGACACATACCAGGGCTACTACGAGCAGTACTTC
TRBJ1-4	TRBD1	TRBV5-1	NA	CASSLVGQGANEKLFF	TGCGCCAGCAGCTTGGTAGGCCAGGGGGCGAATGAAAAACTGTTTTTT
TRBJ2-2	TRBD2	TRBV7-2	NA	CASSLAAGGPDTGELFF	TGTGCCAGCAGCTTAGCTGCGGGAGGGCCTGATACCGGGGAGCTGTTTTTT
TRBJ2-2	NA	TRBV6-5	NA	CASRSREYTGELFF	TGTGCCAGCAGATCAAGGGAGTACACCGGGGAGCTGTTTTTT
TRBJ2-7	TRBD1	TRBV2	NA	CASKRGQLAEQYF	TGTGCCAGCAAGAGGGGACAGTTGGCCGAGCAGTACTTC
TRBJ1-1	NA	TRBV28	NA	CASSLLRQNTEAFF	TGTGCCAGCAGTTTATTGCGCCAGAACACTGAAGCTTTCTTT
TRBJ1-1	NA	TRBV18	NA	CASSPSLAGTGGTEAFF	TGTGCCAGCTCACCATCCCTCGCCGGGACGGGGGGCACTGAAGCTTTCTTT
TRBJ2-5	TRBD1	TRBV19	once	CASSQLQGNQETQYF	TGTGCCAGTAGCCAACTACAGGGGAACCAAGAGACCCAGTACTTC
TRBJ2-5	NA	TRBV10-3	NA	CAISDLRAGASGTQYF	TGTGCCATCAGTGATTTACGGGCGGGGGCATCGGGGACCCAGTACTTC
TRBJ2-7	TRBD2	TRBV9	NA	CASSPGLSTSGEDKQYF	TGTGCCAGCAGCCCAGGGCTGTCGACTAGCGGGGAGGATAAGCAGTACTTC
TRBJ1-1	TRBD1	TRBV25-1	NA	CASSESGQGAWTEAFF	TGTGCCAGCAGTGAATCGGGACAGGGGGCCTGGACTGAAGCTTTCTTT
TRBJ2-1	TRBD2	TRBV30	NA	CATRRGGDYNEQFF	TGTGCCACCAGACGGGGGGGTGACTACAATGAGCAGTTCTTC
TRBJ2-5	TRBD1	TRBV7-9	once	CASSATGERETQYF	TGTGCCAGCAGCGCGACAGGGGAGCGGGAGACCCAGTACTTC
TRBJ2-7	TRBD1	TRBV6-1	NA	CASSGTGGLHEQYF	TGTGCCAGCAGTGGGACAGGGGGTCTCCACGAGCAGTACTTC
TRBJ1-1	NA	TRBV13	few	CASSLLDRSTEAFF	TGTGCCAGCAGCTTACTGGACAGATCCACTGAAGCTTTCTTT